This is a list of T cell receptor beta chains from one sample in a study of post-analysis software for immune sequencing data. TCRdb re-called the PCR reads with MiXCR, one entry per CDR3 protein. The data contain more than 500,000 distinct CDR3 sequences, 34% of them singletons. Sequencing input: blood. These receptors were obtained from a girl under 18 with multiple sclerosis. Each CDR3 is given with its conserved first and last residue. A D gene is named only where the DNA matches it firmly. Size tells how often a clone was seen (once, few, many) or the class of an expanded clone, and some rows leave it out.

CDR3: CSVNRVWVYNEQFF
DNA: TGCAGCGTCAACAGGGTGTGGGTTTACAATGAGCAGTTCTTC
D: -
size: -
length: 14
J: TRBJ2-1
V: TRBV29-1

CDR3: CASSLGAGGQGQPQHF
DNA: TGTGCCAGCAGCTTGGGGGCAGGGGGTCAAGGACAGCCCCAGCATTTT
D: TRBD1
size: few
length: 16
J: TRBJ1-5
V: TRBV5-5

CDR3: CASSPRDSHQPQHF
DNA: TGTGCCAGCAGCCCTCGGGACAGCCATCAGCCCCAGCATTTT
D: TRBD1
size: -
length: 14
J: TRBJ1-5
V: TRBV3-1

CDR3: CSHDGGRLGYGYTF
DNA: TGCAGCCACGACGGGGGGCGCTTGGGCTATGGCTACACCTTC
D: -
size: -
length: 14
J: TRBJ1-2
V: TRBV20-1

CDR3: CASSPGLAFSYEQYF
DNA: TGCGCCAGCAGCCCAGGACTAGCGTTCTCCTACGAGCAGTACTTC
D: TRBD2
size: -
length: 15
J: TRBJ2-7
V: TRBV5-1

CDR3: CASSLGLAYNEQFF
DNA: TGTGCCAGCAGTTTAGGTCTAGCGTACAATGAGCAGTTCTTC
D: -
size: few
length: 14
J: TRBJ2-1
V: TRBV28

CDR3: CASSQVEIAGFQETQYF
DNA: TGTGCCAGCAGCCAAGTGGAGATAGCGGGGTTCCAAGAGACCCAGTACTTC
D: TRBD2
size: -
length: 17
J: TRBJ2-5
V: TRBV3-1

CDR3: CASSFGGSNQPQHF
DNA: TGTGCCAGCAGCTTCGGGGGTAGCAATCAGCCCCAGCATTTT
D: -
size: many
length: 14
J: TRBJ1-5
V: TRBV5-6

CDR3: CASSVRQQETQYF
DNA: TGTGCCAGCAGTGTTCGACAGCAAGAGACCCAGTACTTC
D: -
size: few
length: 13
J: TRBJ2-5
V: TRBV2

CDR3: CASSQLRGAPTDTQYF
DNA: TGTGCCAGCAGCCAACTCCGGGGGGCGCCCACAGATACGCAGTATTTT
D: -
size: -
length: 16
J: TRBJ2-3
V: TRBV3-1

CDR3: CASSLVQKETQYF
DNA: TGTGCCAGCAGCTTGGTACAGAAAGAGACCCAGTACTTC
D: -
size: -
length: 13
J: TRBJ2-5
V: TRBV5-6